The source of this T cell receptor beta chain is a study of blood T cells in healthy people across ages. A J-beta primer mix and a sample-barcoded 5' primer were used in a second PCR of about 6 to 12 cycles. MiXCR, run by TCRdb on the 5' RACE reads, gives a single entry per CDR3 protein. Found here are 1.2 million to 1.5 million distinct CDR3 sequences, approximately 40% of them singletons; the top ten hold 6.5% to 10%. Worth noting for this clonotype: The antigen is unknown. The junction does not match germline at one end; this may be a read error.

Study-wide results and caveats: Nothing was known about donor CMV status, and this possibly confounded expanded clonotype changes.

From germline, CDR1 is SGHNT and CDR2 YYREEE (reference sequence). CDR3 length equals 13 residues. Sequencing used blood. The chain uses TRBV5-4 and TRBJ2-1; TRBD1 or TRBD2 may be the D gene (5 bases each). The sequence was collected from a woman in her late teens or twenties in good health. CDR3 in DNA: TGTGCCAGCAGACAGGACTCCAACAATGAGCAGTTCTTC. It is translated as CASRQDSNNEQFF.